A single sample is the source of the 18 T cell receptor beta chains below, sequenced in a study of blood T cell repertoires in COVID-19. Only in-frame clones appear in the TCRdb table, and some are missing; sequencing was by immunoSEQ multiplex PCR. The sample consists of about 190,000 clones, 84% of them appearing once. Material for sequencing was peripheral blood. The receptors derive from a human donor in a cohort sampled during active COVID-19.

This chain links TRBV5-1 with TRBJ2-6, with TRBD2 identical over 7 bases. V shed 5 bases and J 5 bases; nucleotides not matched to a gene: 16. This CDR3 region has 18 residues. Germline CDR1 reads SGHRS; CDR2 reads YFSETQ. The CDR3 DNA reads as TGCGCCAGCAGTTTGAGCGGGGCTGCTTGGGGTAGGGCCAACGTCCTGACTTTC. As protein: CASSLSGAAWGRANVLTF.

This clone was counted only a few times. The gene calls are TRBV6-5 and TRBJ1-1, with 10 bases aligning to TRBD1. J was trimmed by 5 bases and V by 5 bases; bases with no gene match: 2. CDR1 MNHEY and CDR2 SVGAGI come from the germline V gene. This CDR3 is 13 amino acids long. Written as DNA, the CDR3 is TGTGCCAGCAGTCGACAGGGGGCGACTGAAGCTTTCTTT. As protein: CASSRQGATEAFF.

The chain couples TRBV6-5 to TRBJ2-7; 7 bases align to TRBD1. J lost 2 bases, V lost 5 bases, and 0 bases had no gene match. Germline lookup yields CDR1 MNHEY and CDR2 SVGAGI. The CDR3 runs 12 residues. CDR3 sequence reads: CASSQGAYEQYV. The DNA for the CDR3 is TGTGCCAGCAGTCAGGGGGCCTACGAGCAGTACGTC.

The V gene is TRBV9, the J gene TRBJ2-2, with 9 bases fitting TRBD2. V trimming: 1 base; J trimming: 5 bases; junction bases outside the gene matches: 3. Per germline, CDR1 SGDLS and CDR2 YYNGEE. This CDR3 is 15 amino acids long. CDR3 loop: CASSVTRGGTGELFF. CDR3 DNA: TGTGCCAGCAGCGTAACGCGGGGGGGTACCGGGGAGCTGTTTTTT.

V is TRBV18 and J is TRBJ2-7; possibly TRBD2 for D (5 bases). The V gene's germline CDR1 is KGHSH and CDR2 LQKENI. The CDR3 is made up of 15 amino acids. V lost 0 bases to trimming and J lost 2 bases, with 11 bases between them. DNA for the CDR3: TGTGCCAGCTCACCACCTTTCGGAGGTGCCTACGAGCAGTACTTC. Translated, it gives CASSPPFGGAYEQYF. Full variable domain (outside the CDR3, taken from reference TRBV18 and TRBJ2-7): NAGVMQNPRHLVRRRGQEARLRCSPMKGHSHVYWYRQLPEEGLKFMVYLQKENIIDESGMPKERFSAEFPKEGPSILRIQQVVRGDSAAYFCASSPPFGGAYEQYFGPGTRLTVT.

The chain joins TRBV6-6 to TRBJ2-1, with a possible D match to TRBD1 (5 bases). Trimming left V 11 bases short and J 0 bases short, with 17 bases between. CDR1 is MNHNY, CDR2 SVGAGI, per germline (reference sequence). The CDR3 has 15 residues. The CDR3 region has the DNA TGTGCCTCCGACAGAAGGAGTCGCTCCTACAATGAGCAGTTCTTC. Amino acid sequence: CASDRRSRSYNEQFF.

V and J are TRBV2 and TRBJ2-6; possible D gene TRBD1, 6 bases. The germline V gene has CDR1 SNHLY and CDR2 FYNNEI. The CDR3 totals 14 residues. V was trimmed by 7 bases and J by 3 bases, leaving 10 bases between them. CDR3: CASIDRIGANVLTF. In DNA, the CDR3 is TGTGCCAGCATAGACAGGATTGGGGCCAACGTCCTGACTTTC.

CDR3 region: CASSSSRAQNTEAFF. The CDR3 DNA reads as TGTGCCAGCAGCTCCTCCAGGGCGCAGAACACTGAAGCTTTCTTT. The V and J genes are TRBV11-2 and TRBJ1-1; D possibly corresponds to TRBD1 (5 bases). Germline V gives CDR1 SGHAT, CDR2 FQNNGV. The CDR3 runs to 15 residues. Trimming took 4 bases from V and 1 from J, leaving 13 bases between them.

The rearrangement uses TRBV5-1 and TRBJ1-1, with a tentative D call TRBD1 (6 bases). Trimming took 2 bases from V and 2 from J, leaving 10 bases between them. Germline assignment: CDR1 SGHRS and CDR2 YFSETQ. There are 14 residues in the CDR3. The DNA for the CDR3 is TGCGCCAGCAGCTTCGAGGGGGTAAACACTGAAGCTTTCTTT. Translation: CASSFEGVNTEAFF.

The rearrangement links TRBV2 to TRBJ1-2; D perhaps matches TRBD1 (5 bases). The V end lost 4 bases, the J end lost 4 bases, and 16 bases lay between the germline ends. Looked up from germline, CDR1 is SNHLY and CDR2 is FYNNEI. The CDR3 loop spans 15 amino acids. Here the CDR3 reads CASSVSGQGGYGYTF. In DNA, the CDR3 is TGTGCCAGCAGTGTCTCAGGGCAGGGAGGCTATGGCTACACCTTC.

This chain uses TRBV2 with TRBJ1-1; D not resolved. Trimming took off 10 bases at V and 6 bases at J, with 18 bases between the two ends. The CDR3 totals 13 residues. Germline V gene sequence: CDR1 SNHLY, CDR2 FYNNEI. The CDR3 loop reads CATHASGWAEAFF. CDR3 DNA sequence: TGTGCCACCCATGCGTCGGGATGGGCTGAAGCTTTCTTT. The entire variable domain, with the rest obtained from reference TRBV2 and TRBJ1-1, is as follows: EPEVTQTPSHQVTQMGQEVILRCVPISNHLYFYWYRQILGQKVEFLVSFYNNEISEKSEIFDDQFSVERPDGSNFTLKIRSTKLEDSAMYFCATHASGWAEAFFGQGTRLTVV.

This chain joins TRBV5-1 and TRBJ1-3; 7 bases agree with TRBD1. The junction had 3 bases not matched to a gene; V was cut back by 3 bases and J by 0 bases. The CDR3 is 15 residues long. Germline CDR1 reads SGHRS; CDR2 reads YFSETQ. CDR3 in amino acids: CASSYDRASGNTIYF. CDR3 sequence (DNA): TGCGCCAGCAGCTACGACAGGGCCTCTGGAAACACCATATATTTT.

Remarks on this clone: One junction end disagrees with the germline gene, perhaps due to a read error. This chain uses TRBV2 with TRBJ2-3; TRBD2 agrees at 10 bases. CDR3 size: 18 residues. Germline V gene data show CDR1 as SNHLY and CDR2 as FYNNEI. CDR3 residues: CASREGQPGTSDTDTQYF. In DNA form, the CDR3 reads TGTGCCAGCAGGGAAGGACAGCCCGGGACTAGCGACACAGATACGCAGTATTTT.

V and J are TRBV12-3 or TRBV12-4 and TRBJ1-2, with D possibly TRBD1 on 5 matching bases. V was clipped by 4 bases and J by 1 base, with 7 bases between them. This CDR3 region has 13 residues. The CDR3 DNA sequence: TGTGCCAGCAGTTCGGACAATAACTATGGCTACACCTTC. This gives the protein CASSSDNNYGYTF.

With regard to this clone: At the DNA level, this CDR3 is encoded by other sequences in the same sample as well. V gene TRBV3-1 (or the pseudogene TRBV3-2) combines with J gene TRBJ1-2; D not resolved. The CDR3 has 13 amino acids. Germline V gene lookup returns CDR1 LGHDT and CDR2 YNNKEL (reference sequence). Trimming stripped 4 bases from V and 4 bases from J, with 10 bases between. The CDR3 DNA reads TGTGCCAGCAGCCCTCGGGGAGGCTATGGCTACACCTTC. Translated: CASSPRGGYGYTF.

V and J are TRBV15 and TRBJ2-3, with D tentatively TRBD2 (5 bases). Trimming shortened V by 5 bases and J by 3 bases, and 15 bases separated the two germline ends. This CDR3 region has 15 residues. Germline V gene data show CDR1 as LNHNV and CDR2 as YYDKDF (reference sequence). The CDR3 DNA reads TGTGCCACCAGCCGCGCCGGACGGGGAACAGATACGCAGTATTTT. This translates into CATSRAGRGTDTQYF.

The chain links TRBV28 to TRBJ1-6; D remains ambiguous. The V end lost 5 bases, the J end lost 13 bases, and 12 bases lay between the germline ends. CDR1 and CDR2 (germline): MDHEN, SYDVKM. The CDR3 spans 12 residues. CDR3 amino acids: CASSPPGVPLHF. In DNA form, the CDR3 reads TGTGCCAGCAGTCCACCCGGGGTCCCCCTCCACTTT.

The chain is built from TRBV7-8 and TRBJ2-7; D perhaps matches TRBD1 (5 bases). V was pared by 1 base and J by 4 bases, with 11 bases between. The CDR3 is made up of 14 amino acids. Per germline, CDR1 SGHVS and CDR2 FQNEAQ. The CDR3 here is CASSLVQDMYEQYV. The CDR3 DNA reads as TGTGCCAGCAGCTTAGTTCAGGACATGTACGAGCAGTACGTC.